One sample yielded the 25 T cell receptor beta chains listed below, sequenced in a study of control samples from healthy donors and cancer patients. The repertoire was sequenced with immunoSEQ multiplex PCR; TCRdb's copy has only in-frame clones and lacks some. Of hundreds of thousands of clones in the sample, 90% were seen once. The specimen was PBMCs. Receptors originate from a man in his forties with head and neck cancer.

This clone has ten or more counts. J is TRBJ2-7 and V is TRBV4-3, with TRBD2 identical over 8 bases. V was clipped by 0 bases and J by 3 bases; unmatched bases: 13. Germline assignment: CDR1 LGHNA and CDR2 YSLEER. CDR3 length: 18 residues. The CDR3 is CASSQDLAGGLLHYEQYF. The CDR3 DNA reads TGCGCCAGCAGCCAAGATCTTGCGGGGGGCCTCCTACACTACGAGCAGTACTTC.

The gene calls are TRBV19 and TRBJ2-1, with D perhaps matching TRBD1 (5 bases). Trimming removed 7 bases at V and 8 bases at J, with 21 bases between. This CDR3 is built from 15 residues. CDR1 LNHDA and CDR2 SQIVND come from the germline V gene (reference sequence). The CDR3 is CASMSMWTRSDEQFF. In DNA, the CDR3 is TGTGCCAGTATGTCTATGTGGACACGGTCGGATGAGCAGTTCTTC.

The rearrangement joins TRBV20-1 to TRBJ2-7; D unresolved. The CDR3 is 14 residues long. Germline assignment: CDR1 DFQATT and CDR2 SNEGSKA (reference sequence). The V gene lost 3 bases and the J gene lost 2 bases, with 14 bases spanning the gap. In DNA, the CDR3 is TGCAGTGCTAGTCCCGAGACGAATACCTACGAGCAGTACTTC. Encoded protein: CSASPETNTYEQYF.

The chain is built from TRBV10-3 and TRBJ2-1; a possible D gene is TRBD2 (6 bases). The CDR3 length is 15 residues. V was pared by 0 bases and J by 7 bases, with 13 bases between. The germline CDR1 and CDR2 sequences are ENHRY and SYGVKD. The CDR3 nucleotides are TGTGCCATCAGTGAGTCGGGGGGAGAGTTGAATGAGCAGTTCTTC. Translated, it gives CAISESGGELNEQFF.

V is TRBV6-5 and J is TRBJ2-3; 7 bases line up with TRBD1. Germline V CDR1 and CDR2: MNHEY, SVGAGI. The V and J ends lost 5 bases and 5 bases, in that order; junction bases with no gene match: 10. The CDR3 spans 15 residues. The CDR3 nucleotides read TGTGCCAGCAGTCCCGGGACAGTAGACGGAGATACGCAGTATTTT. It is translated as CASSPGTVDGDTQYF.

The V and J genes are TRBV9 and TRBJ2-3, with D uncertain. The CDR3 sequence is 13 residues long. The V and J ends lost 0 bases and 5 bases respectively, with 7 bases between them. Germline CDR1 is SGDLS and CDR2 is YYNGEE. CDR3 bases: TGTGCCAGCAGCGTAGGAGCCCAAGATACGCAGTATTTT. Protein product: CASSVGAQDTQYF.

The chain couples TRBV19 to TRBJ2-5; possibly TRBD1 for D (7 bases). Germline assignment: CDR1 LNHDA and CDR2 SQIVND (reference sequence). Trimming took 4 bases from V and 3 from J, leaving 12 bases between them. The length of the CDR3 is 14 residues. The CDR3 DNA follows: TGTGCCAGTAGTAGCAGGGGGGATAAAGAGACCCAGTACTTC. Its translation: CASSSRGDKETQYF.

The chain uses TRBV7-8 and TRBJ2-1, with 7 bases that match TRBD2. CDR3 length: 14 residues. Per the germline V gene, CDR1 is SGHVS and CDR2 is FQNEAQ. Losses at the gene ends were 5 bases for V and 13 bases for J; bases not matched to a gene: 14. The CDR3 spells CASSVSGSGYEQFF. CDR3 nucleotide sequence: TGTGCCAGCAGCGTGAGTGGTAGCGGGTACGAACAGTTCTTC.

The gene calls are TRBV6-4 and TRBJ2-3, with TRBD1 matching over 9 bases. Germline values: CDR1 MRHNA, CDR2 SNTAGT. After removal of 10 bases from V and 5 bases from J, the junction contained 7 bases not matched to a gene. The length of the CDR3 is 13 residues. The DNA for the CDR3 is TGTGCCACCTCCACAGGGGGCGAAGATACGCAGTATTTT. Amino acid sequence: CATSTGGEDTQYF.

V gene TRBV9 combines with J gene TRBJ1-2; no firm D call. Germline V gene lookup returns CDR1 SGDLS and CDR2 YYNGEE. The CDR3 extends over 15 amino acids. The V gene lost 0 bases and the J gene lost 1 base, with 10 bases spanning the gap. CDR3 loop: CASSVGSEFNYGYTF. The CDR3 coding sequence is TGTGCCAGCAGCGTAGGTTCGGAGTTTAACTATGGCTACACCTTC.

The chain is built from TRBV7-9 and TRBJ2-2; D ambiguous. This CDR3 contains 16 residues. V lost 3 bases and J 0 bases, leaving 11 bases between the germline ends. The germline V gene encodes CDR1 SEHNR and CDR2 FQNEAQ (reference sequence). The CDR3 sequence: CASSFRPAANTGELFF. In nucleotides, the CDR3 is TGTGCCAGCAGCTTCCGCCCCGCAGCGAACACCGGGGAGCTGTTTTTT. Using reference TRBV7-9 and TRBJ2-2 for the parts outside the CDR3, the full variable domain is DTGVSQNPRHKITKRGQNVTFRCDPISEHNRLYWYRQTLGQGPEFLTYFQNEAQLEKSRLLSDRFSAERPKGSFSTLEIQRTEQGDSAMYLCASSFRPAANTGELFFGEGSRLTVL.

The chain employs TRBV29-1 and TRBJ2-1; D is uncertain. Trimming removed 7 bases at V and 6 bases at J, with 19 bases between. Looked up from germline, CDR1 is SQVTM and CDR2 is ANQGSEA. The CDR3 length is 14 residues. The CDR3 here is CSAASSGRFNEQFF. The DNA of the CDR3 is TGCAGCGCCGCAAGCTCGGGTAGATTCAATGAGCAGTTCTTC.

The chain has TRBV7-9 and TRBJ2-7; tentative D call: TRBD1 (5 bases). This CDR3 comprises 14 residues. The germline V and J ends were trimmed by 5 bases and 0 bases, with 11 bases remaining between them. CDR1 is SEHNR, CDR2 FQNEAQ, per germline (reference sequence). The CDR3 coding sequence is TGTGCCAGCAGCCCCTCAGGGCTCTCCTACGAGCAGTACTTC. Its translation: CASSPSGLSYEQYF.

This clone was observed once. The V gene is TRBV7-3, the J gene TRBJ2-1; D might be TRBD1 (5 bases). The CDR3 has 15 amino acids. Trimming stripped 5 bases from V and 8 bases from J, with 19 bases between. From germline, CDR1 is SGHTA and CDR2 FQGTGA. The CDR3 DNA reads TGTGCCAGCAGCAGCCGAACAGGACGTACGGATGAGCAGTTCTTC. Protein: CASSSRTGRTDEQFF.

The chain combines TRBV2 with TRBJ1-6; tentative D call: TRBD1 (6 bases). The V end lost 7 bases, the J end lost 0 bases, and 13 bases lay between the germline ends. Germline assignment: CDR1 SNHLY and CDR2 FYNNEI. The CDR3 spans 16 residues. CDR3 nucleotide sequence: TGTGCCAGCACCGAGGACAGCAGCTCCTATAATTCACCCCTCCACTTT. This codes for CASTEDSSSYNSPLHF.

The chain couples TRBV6-5 to TRBJ2-1, with a weak D call TRBD2 (5 bases). The CDR3 is 14 amino acids. From germline, CDR1 is MNHEY and CDR2 SVGAGI. V gave up 4 bases and J gave up 4 bases, with 11 bases separating them. CDR3 in amino acids: CASSFNRDYNEQFF. The DNA of the CDR3 is TGTGCCAGCAGTTTCAACCGGGATTACAATGAGCAGTTCTTC.

CDR3 DNA sequence: TGTGCCAGCAGTCTCGCAGGGTCAACTAATGAAAAACTGTTTTTT. It is translated as CASSLAGSTNEKLFF. The J gene is TRBJ1-4, the V gene TRBV9, with TRBD1 as a possible D gene (5 bases). CDR3 length equals 15 residues. Trimming left V 5 bases short and J 0 bases short, with 11 bases between. Germline lookup yields CDR1 SGDLS and CDR2 YYNGEE.

This sequence joins TRBV5-1 and TRBJ1-1; 10 bases align to TRBD1. J lost 4 bases, V lost 6 bases, and 6 bases had no gene match. Germline V gene data show CDR1 as SGHRS and CDR2 as YFSETQ. This CDR3 has 14 amino acids. CDR3 in amino acids: CASTYGQGGTEAFF. In DNA, the CDR3 is TGCGCCAGCACCTATGGACAGGGGGGCACTGAAGCTTTCTTT.

This sequence joins TRBV30 and TRBJ2-7, with D perhaps matching TRBD1 or TRBD2 (5 bases each). V gave up 3 bases and J gave up 4 bases, with 13 bases separating them. CDR3 length equals 13 residues. CDR1 GTSNPN and CDR2 SVGIG come from the germline V gene (reference sequence). CDR3 nucleotides: TGTGCCTGGAGGCTAGCAGGGCTATACGAGCAGTACTTC. This translates into CAWRLAGLYEQYF.

This clone was counted between two and nine times. The V gene is TRBV28, the J gene TRBJ2-7; 7 nucleotides match TRBD2. Germline trimming cut 3 bases from V and 2 bases from J; bases unmatched to any gene: 10. Germline CDR1 is MDHEN and CDR2 is SYDVKM. This CDR3 contains 16 residues. The CDR3 loop reads CASSFTSVRGPYEQYF. The CDR3 nucleotides are TGTGCCAGCAGTTTTACTAGCGTCCGAGGGCCCTACGAGCAGTACTTC. The full variable domain, completed using reference TRBV28 and TRBJ2-7, is DVKVTQSSRYLVKRTGEKVFLECVQDMDHENMFWYRQDPGLGLRLIYFSYDVKMKEKGDIPEGYSVSREKKERFSLILESASTNQTSMYLCASSFTSVRGPYEQYFGPGTRLTVT.

The CDR3 protein is CAWGTTQTYNEQFF. In nucleotides, the CDR3 is TGTGCCTGGGGGACTACTCAAACCTACAATGAGCAGTTCTTC. J is TRBJ2-1 and V is TRBV30, with 7 bases identical to TRBD2. The CDR3 is 14 amino acids. Looked up from germline, CDR1 is GTSNPN and CDR2 is SVGIG (reference sequence). J gave up 2 bases and V 5 bases, and 6 bases lay outside the gene matches.

The chain carries TRBV28 and TRBJ2-5; 10 bases agree with TRBD2. The CDR3 runs to 19 residues. J lost 3 bases, V lost 3 bases, and 16 bases had no gene match. Germline V CDR1 and CDR2: MDHEN, SYDVKM. CDR3 DNA sequence: TGTGCCAGCAGTTTTGCTAGCGGGGGCCAAATCGCTCTCAAAGAGACCCAGTACTTC. It specifies CASSFASGGQIALKETQYF.

This clone was picked up a small number of times. This chain links TRBV6-2 or TRBV6-3 with TRBJ2-7, with 8 bases fitting TRBD2. Per germline, CDR1 MNHEY and CDR2 SVGEGT. V shed 4 bases, J shed 2 bases, and the junction held 10 bases outside the gene matches. The CDR3 covers 16 residues. The chain's CDR3 is CASSSLDGTRAYEQYF. The CDR3 coding sequence is TGTGCCAGCAGTTCCCTGGACGGGACTAGAGCCTACGAGCAGTACTTC.

The chain couples TRBV7-2 to TRBJ2-3; 9 bases match TRBD1. The J segment lost 2 bases and the V segment lost 6 bases, leaving 12 bases of the junction unmatched. Germline V gives CDR1 SGHTA, CDR2 FQGNSA. CDR3 length equals 17 residues. The DNA of the CDR3 is TGTGCCAGCAGTTCTCGAATGACAGGGGGTATCACAGATACGCAGTATTTT. This encodes CASSSRMTGGITDTQYF.

This sequence joins TRBV11-2 and TRBJ1-4, with no clear D. Germline V lookup: CDR1 SGHAT, CDR2 FQNNGV. Trimming took 5 bases from V and 8 from J, leaving 18 bases between them. There are 15 residues in the CDR3. The DNA of the CDR3 is TGTGCCAGCAGCCTCGCGACTCCTTATAGGGAAAAACTGTTTTTT. Its translation is CASSLATPYREKLFF.